The present entry profiles one T cell receptor beta chain with its context. Antigen specificity is unknown. 60 Vbeta and 13 Jbeta primers were used in PCR. Original methodology: Approximately 79 million unique TCR beta chains, 10 million to 13 million of them shared, were counted by a later analysis. Profiled with immunoSEQ multiplex PCR; TCRdb holds only in-frame clones, not every one. The V and J calls and clone size were taken over from that table, and D and trimming were inferred from the DNA. Here the sample spans some 150,000 clones, about 72% being singletons. CDR1 is SGDLS, CDR2 YYNGEE, per germline. Deletions cut 4 bases from V and 6 bases from J, with 22 bases between. The CDR3 is 16 residues long. This sample is part of a study of cytomegalovirus exposure and HLA in healthy donors. Study results and caveats: In vitro confirmation showed a few CMV-associated chains to be CMV antigen specific. The study listed some 160 cytomegalovirus-associated TCR beta chains.

Nominal health characterized the donors when sampled, though unrecorded immune exposures were likely. V usage is TRBV9 and J usage is TRBJ1-1, with D maybe TRBD1 (6 bases). The sequence was obtained from a man between 40 and 49 years old in good health and CMV-seronegative. Material for sequencing was PBMCs. The CDR3 sequence: CASSPPQGSGIPEAFF. The CDR3 bases are TGTGCCAGCAGCCCCCCCCAGGGGTCAGGGATCCCTGAAGCTTTCTTT.